This T cell receptor beta chain comes out of a study of T-cell reconstitution after alpha-beta-depleted transplantation in children. Findings and limits, study-wide: Where some patients showed high TCRbeta diversity at day 60, it came from recipient T cells and thymic progenitors that had survived. Reports say that about two months after transplant, the alpha-beta T cells came out of several hundred graft clones that had expanded. Fresh T-cell production supplied most of the T-cell counts and diversity seen one year after transplant.

A few counts support this clonotype. Its antigen is unidentified. Unique molecular identifiers featured in how the TCRbeta library was prepared. In TCRdb, the PCR reads were re-called with MiXCR into one record per CDR3 protein. The sample has about 870,000 distinct CDR3 sequences, around 15% seen once. The source material was PBMCs, mostly from graft donor cells, sampled 360 days after TCRalphabeta/CD19-depleted stem cell transplant. This TCR was recovered from a male patient between 5 and 17 years old who had a stem cell transplant for acute lymphoblastic leukemia, so the T cells may come from the graft donor.

In DNA, the CDR3 is TGTGCCAGCAGCTTAGGCTTGAGGGAGGACGACAATGAGCAGTTCTTC. This gives the protein CASSLGLREDDNEQFF. The rearrangement links TRBV7-9 to TRBJ2-1, with D perhaps matching TRBD2 (6 bases). Germline V gene sequence: CDR1 SEHNR, CDR2 FQNEAQ (reference sequence). V was trimmed by 1 base and J by 5 bases, leaving 15 bases between them. CDR3 size: 16 residues.